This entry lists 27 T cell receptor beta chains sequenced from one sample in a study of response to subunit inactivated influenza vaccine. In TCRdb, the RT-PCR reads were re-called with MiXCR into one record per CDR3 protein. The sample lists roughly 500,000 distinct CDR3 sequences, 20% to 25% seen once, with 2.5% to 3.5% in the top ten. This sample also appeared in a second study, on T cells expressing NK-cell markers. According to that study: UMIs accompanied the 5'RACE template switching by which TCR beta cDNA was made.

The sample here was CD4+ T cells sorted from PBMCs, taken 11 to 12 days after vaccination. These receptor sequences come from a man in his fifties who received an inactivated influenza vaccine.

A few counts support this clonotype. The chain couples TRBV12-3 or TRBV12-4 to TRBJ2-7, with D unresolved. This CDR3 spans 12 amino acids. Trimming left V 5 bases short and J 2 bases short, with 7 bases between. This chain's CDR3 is CASSQATYEQYF. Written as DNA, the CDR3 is TGTGCCAGCAGTCAAGCTACCTACGAGCAGTACTTC.

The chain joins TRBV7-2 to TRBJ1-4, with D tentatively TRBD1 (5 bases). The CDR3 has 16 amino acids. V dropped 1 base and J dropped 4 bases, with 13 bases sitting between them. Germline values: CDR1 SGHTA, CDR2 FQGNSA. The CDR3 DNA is TGTGCCAGCAGCTTAGGTTTTGGGGGTATTAATGAAAAACTGTTTTTT. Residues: CASSLGFGGINEKLFF.

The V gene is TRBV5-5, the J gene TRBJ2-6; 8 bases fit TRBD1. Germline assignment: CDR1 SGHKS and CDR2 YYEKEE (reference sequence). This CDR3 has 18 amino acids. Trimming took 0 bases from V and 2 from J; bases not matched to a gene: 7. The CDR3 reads CASSLAVLRGPGANVLTF. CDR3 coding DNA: TGTGCCAGCAGCTTGGCAGTTCTCAGGGGGCCTGGGGCCAACGTCCTGACTTTC.

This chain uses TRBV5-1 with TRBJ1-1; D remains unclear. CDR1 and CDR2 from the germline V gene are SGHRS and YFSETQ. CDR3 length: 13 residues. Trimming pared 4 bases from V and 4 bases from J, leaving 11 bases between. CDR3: CASSPMAGTEAFF. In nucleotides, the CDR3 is TGCGCCAGCAGCCCAATGGCGGGCACTGAAGCTTTCTTT.

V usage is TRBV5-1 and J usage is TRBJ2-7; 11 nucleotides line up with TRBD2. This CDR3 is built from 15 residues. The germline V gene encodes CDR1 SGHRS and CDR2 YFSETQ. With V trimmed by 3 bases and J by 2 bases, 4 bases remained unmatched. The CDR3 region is CASSSGTSGTYEQYF. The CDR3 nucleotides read TGCGCCAGCAGCTCCGGGACTAGCGGAACCTACGAGCAGTACTTC.

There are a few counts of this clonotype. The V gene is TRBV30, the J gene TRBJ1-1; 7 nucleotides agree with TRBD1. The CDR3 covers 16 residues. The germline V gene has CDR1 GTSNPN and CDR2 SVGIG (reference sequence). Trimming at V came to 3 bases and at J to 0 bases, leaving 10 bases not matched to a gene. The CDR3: CAWSGLGQRMNTEAFF. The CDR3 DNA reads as TGTGCCTGGAGCGGCCTGGGACAGAGAATGAACACTGAAGCTTTCTTT. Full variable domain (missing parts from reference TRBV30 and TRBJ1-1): SQTIHQWPATLVQPVGSPLSLECTVEGTSNPNLYWYRQAAGRGLQLLFYSVGIGQISSEVPQNLSASRPQDRQFILSSKKLLLSDSGFYLCAWSGLGQRMNTEAFFGQGTRLTVV.

The CDR3 sequence: CASSHLEGRPGAGELFF. CDR3 in DNA: TGTGCCAGCAGTCACCTAGAGGGACGGCCGGGGGCCGGGGAGCTGTTTTTT. V is TRBV28 and J is TRBJ2-2; D might be TRBD2 (6 bases). CDR3 size: 17 residues. CDR1 and CDR2 from the germline V gene are MDHEN and SYDVKM. V lost 5 bases, J lost 6 bases, and 22 bases lay in between.

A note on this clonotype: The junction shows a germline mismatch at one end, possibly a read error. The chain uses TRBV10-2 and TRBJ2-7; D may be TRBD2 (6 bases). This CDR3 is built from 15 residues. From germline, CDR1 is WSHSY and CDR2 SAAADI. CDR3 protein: CASSGGGLAAYEQNF. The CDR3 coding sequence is TGCGCCAGCAGTGGAGGAGGGCTAGCAGCCTACGAGCAGAACTTC.

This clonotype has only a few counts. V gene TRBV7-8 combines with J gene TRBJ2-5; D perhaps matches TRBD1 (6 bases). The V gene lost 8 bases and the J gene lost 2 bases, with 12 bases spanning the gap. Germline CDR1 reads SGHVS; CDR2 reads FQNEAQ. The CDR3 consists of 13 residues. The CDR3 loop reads CASAPDRQETQYF. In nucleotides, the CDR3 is TGTGCCAGCGCTCCCGACAGGCAAGAGACCCAGTACTTC. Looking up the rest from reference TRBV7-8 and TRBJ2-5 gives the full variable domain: GAGVSQSPRYKVAKRGQDVALRCDPISGHVSLFWYQQALGQGPEFLTYFQNEAQLDKSGLPSDRFFAERPEGSVSTLKIQRTQQEDSAVYLCASAPDRQETQYFGPGTRLLVL.

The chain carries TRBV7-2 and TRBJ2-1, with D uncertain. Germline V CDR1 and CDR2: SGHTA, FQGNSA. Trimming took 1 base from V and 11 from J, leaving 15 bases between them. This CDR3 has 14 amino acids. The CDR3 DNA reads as TGTGCCAGCAGCTTAGAACCCCCGTCTTGGAAGCAGTTCTTC. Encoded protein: CASSLEPPSWKQFF.

In DNA form, the CDR3 reads TGCGCCAGCAGCCCCCAGGCGGGCAACTATGGCTACACCTTC. Translation gives CASSPQAGNYGYTF. The rearrangement uses TRBV5-1 and TRBJ1-2; D is unclear. The CDR3 is made up of 14 amino acids. Trimming stripped 4 bases from V and 2 bases from J, with 12 bases between. Germline CDR1 SGHRS, CDR2 YFSETQ.

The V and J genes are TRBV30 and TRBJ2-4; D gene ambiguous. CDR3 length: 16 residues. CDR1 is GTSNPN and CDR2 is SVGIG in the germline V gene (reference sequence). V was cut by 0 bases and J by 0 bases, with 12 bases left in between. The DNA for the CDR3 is TGTGCCTGGAGTGTACCTTTTCGGTTAGCCAAAAACATTCAGTACTTC. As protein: CAWSVPFRLAKNIQYF.

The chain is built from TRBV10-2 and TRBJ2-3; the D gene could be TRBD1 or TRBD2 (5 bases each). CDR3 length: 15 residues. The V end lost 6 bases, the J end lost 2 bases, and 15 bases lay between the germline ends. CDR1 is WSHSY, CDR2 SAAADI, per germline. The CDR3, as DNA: TGCGCCAGCAGGCAGACGGGGCGTTACACAGATACGCAGTATTTT. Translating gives CASRQTGRYTDTQYF.

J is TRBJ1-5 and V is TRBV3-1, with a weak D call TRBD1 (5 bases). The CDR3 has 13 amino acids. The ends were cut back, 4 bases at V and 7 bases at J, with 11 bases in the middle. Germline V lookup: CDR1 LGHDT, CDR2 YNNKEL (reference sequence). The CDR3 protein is CASSPARDQPQHF. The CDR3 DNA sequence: TGTGCCAGCAGCCCCGCACGGGACCAGCCCCAGCATTTT.

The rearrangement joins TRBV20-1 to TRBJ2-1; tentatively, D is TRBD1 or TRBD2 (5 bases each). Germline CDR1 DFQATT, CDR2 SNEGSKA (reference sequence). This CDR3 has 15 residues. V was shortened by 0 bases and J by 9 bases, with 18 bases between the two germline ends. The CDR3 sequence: CSARDGTYSLGEQFF. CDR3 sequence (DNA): TGCAGTGCTAGAGATGGGACCTATAGCCTCGGTGAGCAGTTCTTC.

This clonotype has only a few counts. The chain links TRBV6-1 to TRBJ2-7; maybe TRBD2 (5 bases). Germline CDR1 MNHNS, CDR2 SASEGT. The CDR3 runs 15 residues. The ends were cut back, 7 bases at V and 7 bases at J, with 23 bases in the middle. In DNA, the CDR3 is TGTGCCAGCACCATCAATACCCCGCAGAGAGGGGAGCAGTACTTC. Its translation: CASTINTPQRGEQYF.

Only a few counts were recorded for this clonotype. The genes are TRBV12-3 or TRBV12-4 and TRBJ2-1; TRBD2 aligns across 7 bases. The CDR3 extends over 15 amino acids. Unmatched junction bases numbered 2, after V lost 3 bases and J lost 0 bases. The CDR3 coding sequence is TGTGCCAGCAGTTTTCTAGCGGTCTCCTACAATGAGCAGTTCTTC. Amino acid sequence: CASSFLAVSYNEQFF.

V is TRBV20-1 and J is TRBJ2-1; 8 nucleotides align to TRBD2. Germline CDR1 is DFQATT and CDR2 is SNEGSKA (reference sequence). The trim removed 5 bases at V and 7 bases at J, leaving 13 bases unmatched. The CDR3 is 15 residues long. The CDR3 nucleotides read TGCAGTGCTCCAACCCTAGCGGGTTCTCGGAATGAGCAGTTCTTC. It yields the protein CSAPTLAGSRNEQFF.

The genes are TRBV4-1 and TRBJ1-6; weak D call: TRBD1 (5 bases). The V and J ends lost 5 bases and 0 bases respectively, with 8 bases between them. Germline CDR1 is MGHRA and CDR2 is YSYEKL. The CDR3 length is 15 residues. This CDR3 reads CASSKGDSYNSPLHF. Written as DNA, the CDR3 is TGCGCCAGCAGCAAAGGGGACTCCTATAATTCACCCCTCCACTTT.

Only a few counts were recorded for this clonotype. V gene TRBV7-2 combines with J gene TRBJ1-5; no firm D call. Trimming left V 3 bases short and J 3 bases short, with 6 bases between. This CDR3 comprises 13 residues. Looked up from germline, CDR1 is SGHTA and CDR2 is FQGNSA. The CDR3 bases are TGTGCCAGCAGCTTCGTAGACAATCAGCCCCAGCATTTT. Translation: CASSFVDNQPQHF.

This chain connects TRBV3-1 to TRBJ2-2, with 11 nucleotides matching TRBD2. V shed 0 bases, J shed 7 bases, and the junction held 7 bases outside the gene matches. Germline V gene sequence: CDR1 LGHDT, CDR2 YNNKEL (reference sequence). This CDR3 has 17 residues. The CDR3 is CASSQEGLAGGHGELFF. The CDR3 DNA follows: TGTGCCAGCAGCCAAGAAGGGCTAGCGGGGGGTCACGGGGAGCTGTTTTTT. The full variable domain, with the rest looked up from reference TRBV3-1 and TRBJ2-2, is DTAVSQTPKYLVTQMGNDKSIKCEQNLGHDTMYWYKQDSKKFLKIMFSYNNKELIINETVPNRFSPKSPDKAHLNLHINSLELGDSAVYFCASSQEGLAGGHGELFFGEGSRLTVL.

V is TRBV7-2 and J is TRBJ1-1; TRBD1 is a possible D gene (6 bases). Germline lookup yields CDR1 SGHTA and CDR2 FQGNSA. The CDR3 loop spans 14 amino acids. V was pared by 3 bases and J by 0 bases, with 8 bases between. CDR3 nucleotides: TGTGCCAGCAGCTTGGGACATATGAACACTGAAGCTTTCTTT. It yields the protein CASSLGHMNTEAFF.

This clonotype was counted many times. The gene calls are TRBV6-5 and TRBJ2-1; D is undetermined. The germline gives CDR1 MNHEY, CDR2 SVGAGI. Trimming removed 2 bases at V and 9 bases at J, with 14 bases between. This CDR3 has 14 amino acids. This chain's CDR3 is CASSYGPTWGEQFF. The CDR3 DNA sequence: TGTGCCAGCAGTTACGGGCCAACTTGGGGTGAGCAGTTCTTC.

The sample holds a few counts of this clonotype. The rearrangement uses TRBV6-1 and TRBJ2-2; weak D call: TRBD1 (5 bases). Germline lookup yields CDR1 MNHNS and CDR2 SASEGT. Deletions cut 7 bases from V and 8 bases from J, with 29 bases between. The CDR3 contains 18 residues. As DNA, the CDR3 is TGTGCCAGCACCGATCAGTTTTGGACATCGAAAGGTCGGGGGGAGCTGTTTTTT. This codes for CASTDQFWTSKGRGELFF.

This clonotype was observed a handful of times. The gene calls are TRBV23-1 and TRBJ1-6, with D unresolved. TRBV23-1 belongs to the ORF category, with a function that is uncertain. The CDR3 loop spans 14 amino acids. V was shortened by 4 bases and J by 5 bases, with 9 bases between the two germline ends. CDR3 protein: CASSRLEDNSPLHF. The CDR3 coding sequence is TGCGCCAGCAGTCGGTTAGAAGATAATTCACCCCTCCACTTT.

CDR3 region: CASRVTGGNQPQHF. Here the CDR3 DNA reads TGTGCCAGCAGGGTGACAGGGGGCAATCAGCCCCAGCATTTT. This sequence joins TRBV2 and TRBJ1-5, with 8 bases that match TRBD1. CDR3 length: 14 amino acids. The V gene's germline CDR1 is SNHLY and CDR2 FYNNEI. The trim removed 6 bases at V and 2 bases at J, leaving 3 bases unmatched. Drawing the rest from reference TRBV2 and TRBJ1-5, the complete variable domain is EPEVTQTPSHQVTQMGQEVILRCVPISNHLYFYWYRQILGQKVEFLVSFYNNEISEKSEIFDDQFSVERPDGSNFTLKIRSTKLEDSAMYFCASRVTGGNQPQHFGDGTRLSIL.

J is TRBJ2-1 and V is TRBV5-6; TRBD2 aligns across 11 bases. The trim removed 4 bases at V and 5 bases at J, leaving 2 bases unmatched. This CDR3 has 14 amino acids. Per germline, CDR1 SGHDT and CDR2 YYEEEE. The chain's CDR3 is CASSRGLADNEQFF. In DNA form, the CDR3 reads TGTGCCAGCAGCAGGGGACTAGCGGACAATGAGCAGTTCTTC.